The present TCR beta chain was sequenced within a study of T cell repertoires in cytomegalovirus infection. This clonotype was detected only a few times. TCRdb processed the reads anew with MiXCR; each CDR3 protein has one entry. This table has approximately 500,000 distinct CDR3 sequences, approximately 15% appearing once. This sequence originates from a human donor in good health (CMV status not recorded). Some clones in this sample may be carry-over from other donors' samples. The sequenced material came from CD8+ T cells from PBMCs.

CDR3 in DNA: TGTGCCAGCAGTTACTCGAGACTAGCGGGAGAGGGCACAGATACGCAGTATTTT. It specifies CASSYSRLAGEGTDTQYF. The chain is built from TRBV6-5 and TRBJ2-3; 12 bases are shared with TRBD2. CDR1 is MNHEY and CDR2 is SVGAGI in the germline V gene. With 0 bases clipped from V and 1 base from J, the junction kept 5 bases outside the gene matches. The CDR3 has 18 amino acids.